This TCR beta chain was retrieved from a study of T cells in Graves' hyperthyroidism and ophthalmopathy. It was RNA transcripts that yielded the amplified TCR beta CDR3 regions. HTBI primers were used for first-round RT-PCR of the TCR CDR3. TCRdb reprocessed the multiplex PCR reads with MiXCR, giving one entry per CDR3 protein. The sample carries approximately 640,000 distinct CDR3 sequences, less than 45% recorded once. The CDR3 sequence is 13 residues long. This clonotype was observed a single time. The sequencing sample was made of peripheral blood or thyroid tissue (not recorded which). V is TRBV5-2 and J is TRBJ1-1; the D call TRBD1 from the table was never checked on the DNA. TRBV5-2 is shown as a pseudogene. This receptor was obtained from an adult man with Graves' disease, either hyperthyroidism or ophthalmopathy (not recorded which). CDR3: CASNLGRATEAFF. The CDR3 DNA sequence: TGTGCCAGCAACTTAGGGCGCGCCACCGAAGCTTTCTTT.